A selection of T cell receptor beta chains follows, all from one sample in a study of cytomegalovirus exposure and HLA in healthy donors. The table came from immunoSEQ multiplex PCR; TCRdb's copy has only in-frame clones and leaves some out. The sample carries more than 150,000 clones, about 80% recorded once. Sequenced: PBMCs. The receptors here all came from a woman between 18 and 29 years old in good health and CMV-seropositive. CDR3s include the opening cysteine and the closing phenylalanine or tryptophan. Each record gives: CDR3 length, J gene, D gene, clone size, V gene, CDR3 protein, CDR3 DNA. D genes are given only for firm matches. Not every row has a clone size; where given, it reads once, few, many or a size class.

length: 14
J: TRBJ1-5
D: -
size: -
V: TRBV11-2
CDR3: CASSLRGNNQPQHF
DNA: TGTGCCAGCAGCTTAAGGGGTAACAATCAGCCCCAGCATTTT

length: 14
J: TRBJ2-5
D: TRBD1
size: -
V: TRBV7-6
CDR3: CASRTDRGEETQYF
DNA: TGTGCCAGCAGGACTGACAGGGGAGAAGAGACCCAGTACTTC

length: 13
J: TRBJ1-2
D: -
size: few
V: TRBV13
CDR3: CASSFSGLNGYTF
DNA: TGTGCCAGCAGCTTCTCGGGACTCAATGGCTACACCTTC

length: 19
J: TRBJ2-2
D: TRBD2
size: -
V: TRBV7-6
CDR3: CASSSSLAGGHLSTGELFF
DNA: TGTGCCAGCAGCTCCAGTCTAGCGGGGGGGCATCTTAGCACCGGGGAGCTGTTTTTT

length: 13
J: TRBJ2-5
D: -
size: -
V: TRBV2
CDR3: CATYGPGQETQYF
DNA: TGTGCCACCTATGGACCGGGACAAGAGACCCAGTACTTC

length: 13
J: TRBJ2-7
D: -
size: once
V: TRBV5-1
CDR3: CASSQVLEGEQYF
DNA: TGCGCCAGCAGCCAAGTACTAGAGGGCGAGCAGTACTTC

length: 16
J: TRBJ1-2
D: -
size: -
V: TRBV7-9
CDR3: CASSFSQGRSPYGYTF
DNA: TGTGCCAGCAGCTTTAGCCAGGGCAGATCCCCCTATGGCTACACCTTC

length: 14
J: TRBJ1-2
D: TRBD1
size: -
V: TRBV27
CDR3: CASSPYYLTGGYTF
DNA: TGTGCCAGCAGTCCCTACTATTTGACAGGGGGCTACACCTTC

length: 15
J: TRBJ2-3
D: -
size: -
V: TRBV25-1
CDR3: CASSYTDSPSDTQYF
DNA: TGTGCCAGCAGTTACACCGACAGCCCCTCGGATACGCAGTATTTT

length: 18
J: TRBJ2-2
D: TRBD2
size: -
V: TRBV7-2
CDR3: CASSVLAGGRANTGELFF
DNA: TGTGCCAGCAGCGTACTAGCGGGGGGGCGCGCGAACACCGGGGAGCTGTTTTTT

length: 15
J: TRBJ1-5
D: -
size: -
V: TRBV5-1
CDR3: CASSSGPLSNQPQHF
DNA: TGCGCCAGCAGCTCAGGGCCCTTGAGCAATCAGCCCCAGCATTTT

length: 16
J: TRBJ2-1
D: TRBD2
size: once
V: TRBV27
CDR3: CASNPLGGAGRNEQFF
DNA: TGTGCCAGCAATCCCCTCGGGGGGGCAGGTCGGAATGAGCAGTTCTTC

length: 16
J: TRBJ2-1
D: -
size: -
V: TRBV5-1
CDR3: CASSLVLGGRNNEQFF
DNA: TGCGCCAGCAGCTTGGTTTTGGGGGGGCGAAACAATGAGCAGTTCTTC

length: 16
J: TRBJ2-7
D: TRBD1
size: -
V: TRBV11-2
CDR3: CASSFLRFGQDYEQYF
DNA: TGTGCCAGCAGCTTCCTTCGCTTCGGACAGGACTACGAGCAGTACTTC

length: 14
J: TRBJ2-3
D: -
size: -
V: TRBV27
CDR3: CASSLGSGGDTQYF
DNA: TGTGCCAGCAGCTTGGGTAGCGGAGGGGATACGCAGTATTTT

length: 8
J: TRBJ2-1
D: -
size: -
V: TRBV11-2
CDR3: CASSFNLF
DNA: TGTGCCAGCAGCTTTAATCTCTTC

length: 12
J: TRBJ1-2
D: -
size: -
V: TRBV5-4
CDR3: CASSSGGDGYTF
DNA: TGTGCCAGCAGCTCGGGGGGGGATGGCTACACCTTC

length: 15
J: TRBJ2-1
D: -
size: -
V: TRBV27
CDR3: CASSRGGNYYNEQFF
DNA: TGTGCCAGCAGTAGGGGGGGGAACTATTACAATGAGCAGTTCTTC

length: 13
J: TRBJ2-3
D: -
size: once
V: TRBV9
CDR3: CASSVSSSDTQYF
DNA: TGTGCCAGCAGCGTAAGTAGTTCGGATACGCAGTATTTT

length: 16
J: TRBJ2-6
D: -
size: -
V: TRBV6-4
CDR3: CASSEGQSSGANVLTF
DNA: TGTGCCAGCAGTGAAGGACAGAGCTCTGGGGCCAACGTCCTGACTTTC

length: 16
J: TRBJ2-1
D: -
size: -
V: TRBV4-3
CDR3: CASSEGAGAPYNEQFF
DNA: TGCGCCAGCAGCGAAGGCGCGGGGGCTCCCTACAATGAGCAGTTCTTC

length: 17
J: TRBJ1-5
D: TRBD1
size: -
V: TRBV27
CDR3: CASSLREDRASNQPQHF
DNA: TGTGCCAGCAGTTTAAGGGAAGACAGGGCTAGCAATCAGCCCCAGCATTTT

length: 13
J: TRBJ2-7
D: -
size: -
V: TRBV5-1
CDR3: CASSLDGNYEQYF
DNA: TGCGCCAGCAGCTTGGATGGCAACTACGAGCAGTACTTC

length: 15
J: TRBJ2-7
D: TRBD2
size: -
V: TRBV7-6
CDR3: CASSLERLAGGRQYF
DNA: TGTGCCAGCAGCCTAGAGAGACTAGCGGGGGGGAGGCAGTACTTC

length: 14
J: TRBJ1-2
D: -
size: -
V: TRBV19
CDR3: CASRLQGELDGYTF
DNA: TGTGCCAGTAGGTTACAGGGTGAATTGGATGGCTACACCTTC

length: 12
J: TRBJ1-2
D: -
size: few
V: TRBV2
CDR3: CASRDSSYGYTF
DNA: TGTGCCAGCAGAGACAGCAGCTATGGCTACACCTTC

length: 15
J: TRBJ2-5
D: TRBD1
size: -
V: TRBV19
CDR3: CASSIGTGPQETQYF
DNA: TGTGCCAGTAGTATAGGGACAGGTCCCCAAGAGACCCAGTACTTC

length: 14
J: TRBJ2-1
D: -
size: -
V: TRBV27
CDR3: CASSLLGQTNEQFF
DNA: TGTGCCAGCAGTTTATTAGGACAAACAAATGAGCAGTTCTTC

length: 12
J: TRBJ1-1
D: TRBD1
size: -
V: TRBV18
CDR3: CASSLDRGQAFF
DNA: TGTGCCAGCTCACTCGACAGGGGACAAGCTTTCTTT

length: 14
J: TRBJ2-7
D: -
size: -
V: TRBV29-1
CDR3: CSVTLDSHHYEQYF
DNA: TGCAGCGTCACTCTCGACAGCCACCACTACGAGCAGTACTTC

length: 12
J: TRBJ1-1
D: TRBD1
size: -
V: TRBV29-1
CDR3: CSVAEGDSKAFF
DNA: TGCAGCGTTGCTGAGGGGGACAGTAAAGCTTTCTTT

length: 16
J: TRBJ2-3
D: TRBD2
size: -
V: TRBV7-7
CDR3: CASSPVSGGDTDTQYF
DNA: TGTGCCAGCAGCCCGGTTAGCGGGGGTGACACAGATACGCAGTATTTT

length: 16
J: TRBJ2-7
D: TRBD2
size: -
V: TRBV5-4
CDR3: CASSYGLAGGPDEQYF
DNA: TGTGCCAGCAGCTACGGACTAGCGGGGGGGCCGGACGAGCAGTACTTC

length: 13
J: TRBJ2-1
D: -
size: once
V: TRBV4-2
CDR3: CASSQEGSNEQFF
DNA: TGTGCCAGCAGCCAAGAGGGCAGCAATGAGCAGTTCTTC

length: 14
J: TRBJ2-5
D: -
size: few
V: TRBV5-5
CDR3: CASNNPGSQETQYF
DNA: TGTGCCAGCAACAACCCAGGCAGCCAAGAGACCCAGTACTTC

length: 15
J: TRBJ1-1
D: -
size: -
V: TRBV10-1
CDR3: CASRPWQGRTTEAFF
DNA: TGCGCCAGCAGGCCATGGCAGGGTCGGACCACTGAAGCTTTCTTT

length: 14
J: TRBJ2-5
D: TRBD2
size: -
V: TRBV2
CDR3: CASSPGLAKETQYF
DNA: TGTGCCAGCAGCCCCGGACTAGCTAAAGAGACCCAGTACTTC

length: 13
J: TRBJ2-7
D: -
size: -
V: TRBV19
CDR3: CASSIGRAYEQYF
DNA: TGTGCCAGTAGTATTGGCAGGGCGTACGAGCAGTACTTC

length: 10
J: TRBJ1-2
D: -
size: -
V: TRBV9
CDR3: CASSGRDYTF
DNA: TGTGCCAGCAGCGGACGGGACTACACCTTC

length: 13
J: TRBJ1-6
D: -
size: -
V: TRBV28
CDR3: CASSLVLNSPLHF
DNA: TGTGCCAGCAGTTTGGTACTAAATTCACCCCTCCACTTT

length: 18
J: TRBJ2-3
D: -
size: -
V: TRBV19
CDR3: CASSTIPGGGGWTDTQYF
DNA: TGTGCCAGTAGCACAATCCCCGGTGGGGGCGGTTGGACAGATACGCAGTATTTT

length: 15
J: TRBJ1-4
D: -
size: -
V: TRBV5-4
CDR3: CASKSWGRGNEKLFF
DNA: TGTGCCAGCAAATCATGGGGGCGAGGGAATGAAAAACTGTTTTTT

length: 14
J: TRBJ2-7
D: TRBD1
size: -
V: TRBV2
CDR3: CASGSGQGSYEQYF
DNA: TGTGCCAGCGGATCGGGACAGGGAAGCTACGAGCAGTACTTC

length: 15
J: TRBJ1-5
D: -
size: -
V: TRBV27
CDR3: CASSLSTGGGQPQHF
DNA: TGTGCCAGCAGTTTATCGACCGGGGGTGGCCAGCCCCAGCATTTT

length: 16
J: TRBJ2-1
D: -
size: -
V: TRBV4-1
CDR3: CASSQGGGAAYNEQFF
DNA: TGCGCCAGCAGCCAAGGTGGAGGGGCGGCCTACAATGAGCAGTTCTTC

length: 15
J: TRBJ1-4
D: TRBD1
size: once
V: TRBV6-1
CDR3: CASTTDRGFYEKLFF
DNA: TGTGCCAGCACGACAGACAGGGGGTTTTATGAAAAACTGTTTTTT

length: 14
J: TRBJ1-1
D: TRBD1
size: once
V: TRBV29-1
CDR3: CSAQPTGRNTEAFF
DNA: TGCAGCGCCCAACCGACAGGGAGGAACACTGAAGCTTTCTTT

length: 14
J: TRBJ1-1
D: -
size: -
V: TRBV6-5
CDR3: CASSQGGVRTEAFF
DNA: TGTGCCAGCTCTCAAGGGGGGGTTCGTACTGAAGCTTTCTTT

length: 12
J: TRBJ1-1
D: -
size: -
V: TRBV6-1
CDR3: CASSAIGTEAFF
DNA: TGTGCCAGCAGTGCTATCGGGACAGAAGCTTTCTTT

length: 16
J: TRBJ2-7
D: TRBD1
size: -
V: TRBV5-8
CDR3: CASSSSPGTGAYEQYF
DNA: TGTGCCAGCAGCTCCTCTCCCGGGACAGGCGCCTACGAGCAGTACTTC

length: 16
J: TRBJ1-2
D: -
size: -
V: TRBV5-4
CDR3: CASSLVGVDRGPGYTF
DNA: TGTGCCAGCAGCTTGGTTGGGGTGGACAGAGGACCGGGCTACACCTTC

length: 11
J: TRBJ1-2
D: -
size: -
V: TRBV20-1
CDR3: CSVSRRNGYTF
DNA: TGCAGTGTGTCACGGAGGAATGGCTACACCTTC

length: 14
J: TRBJ2-7
D: TRBD1
size: -
V: TRBV29-1
CDR3: CSVALAGTAREQYF
DNA: TGCAGCGTTGCCCTGGCTGGGACAGCCCGAGAGCAGTACTTC

length: 15
J: TRBJ2-3
D: TRBD1
size: -
V: TRBV14
CDR3: CASSQEGQGTDTQYF
DNA: TGTGCCAGCAGCCAAGAGGGACAGGGGACAGATACGCAGTATTTT

length: 14
J: TRBJ2-5
D: TRBD1
size: -
V: TRBV2
CDR3: CASGEDRAKETQYF
DNA: TGTGCCAGCGGAGAGGACAGGGCCAAAGAGACCCAGTACTTC

length: 17
J: TRBJ1-2
D: -
size: -
V: TRBV7-8
CDR3: CASSLEGLRAGAYGYTF
DNA: TGTGCCAGCAGCTTAGAAGGCTTGAGGGCAGGGGCCTATGGCTACACCTTC

length: 18
J: TRBJ1-2
D: TRBD1
size: -
V: TRBV9
CDR3: CASSVDSRWTGRNYGYTF
DNA: TGTGCCAGCAGCGTAGATTCGAGGTGGACAGGGAGGAACTATGGCTACACCTTC

length: 16
J: TRBJ1-3
D: TRBD1
size: -
V: TRBV5-1
CDR3: CASSTGGMNAGNTIYF
DNA: TGCGCCAGCAGCACAGGGGGAATGAATGCTGGAAACACCATATATTTT

length: 14
J: TRBJ1-2
D: -
size: -
V: TRBV6-5
CDR3: CASSYAGGDYGYTF
DNA: TGTGCCAGCAGTTACGCGGGGGGCGACTATGGCTACACCTTC

length: 16
J: TRBJ1-6
D: -
size: -
V: TRBV19
CDR3: CASSISLGQQNSPLHF
DNA: TGTGCCAGTAGTATAAGTCTTGGACAGCAGAATTCACCCCTCCACTTT